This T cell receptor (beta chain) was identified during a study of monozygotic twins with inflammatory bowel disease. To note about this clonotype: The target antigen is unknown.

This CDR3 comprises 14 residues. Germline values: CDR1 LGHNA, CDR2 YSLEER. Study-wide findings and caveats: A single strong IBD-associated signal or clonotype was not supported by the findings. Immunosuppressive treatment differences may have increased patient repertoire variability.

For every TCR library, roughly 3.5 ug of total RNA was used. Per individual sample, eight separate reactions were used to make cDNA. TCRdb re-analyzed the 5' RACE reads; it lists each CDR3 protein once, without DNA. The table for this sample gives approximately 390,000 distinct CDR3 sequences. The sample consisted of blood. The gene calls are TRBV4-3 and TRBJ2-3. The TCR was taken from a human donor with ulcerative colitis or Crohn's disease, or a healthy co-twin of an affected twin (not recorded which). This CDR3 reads CASSQSRGTDTQYF.